The next 24 T cell receptor beta chains were all read from a single sample in a study of cytomegalovirus exposure and HLA in healthy donors (dated by TCRdb to the late 2010s). The library relied on the immunoSEQ multiplex PCR assay. For the multiplex PCR, a mixture combining 60 forward primers for TCR Vbeta segments and 13 reverse primers for TCR Jbeta segments was used. TCRdb holds this immuneACCESS table with in-frame rearrangements only. Some clones are missing; in checked studies, unresolved V genes explain under half, and the rest has no known cause. The sample includes 200,000 to 250,000 clones, with roughly 80% observed a single time. The biggest ten clones account for 2.9% of the sample. Sample: PBMCs. The receptors originated from a man aged 25-40 years in good health and CMV-seronegative.

The chain couples TRBV19 to TRBJ1-2; TRBD1 aligns across 9 bases. V lost 1 base, J lost 6 bases, and 9 bases stayed unmatched. The CDR3 extends over 16 amino acids. The germline V gene has CDR1 LNHDA and CDR2 SQIVND (reference sequence). The CDR3 bases are TGTGCCAGTAGTATAGGCTACAGGGGGCGAAAAGATGGCTACACCTTC. Protein product: CASSIGYRGRKDGYTF.

This sequence joins TRBV9 and TRBJ2-3, with TRBD1 matching over 9 bases. Germline loops: CDR1 SGDLS, CDR2 YYNGEE. V lost 2 bases, J lost 2 bases, and 3 bases stayed unmatched. This CDR3 spans 15 amino acids. The DNA for the CDR3 is TGTGCCAGCAGCGTCCGGGACAGGGTCACAGATACGCAGTATTTT. As protein: CASSVRDRVTDTQYF.

This clone showed up just once. V gene TRBV5-1 combines with J gene TRBJ2-3, with D hard to call. Germline V gives CDR1 SGHRS, CDR2 YFSETQ. Trimming shortened V by 4 bases and J by 5 bases, and 5 bases separated the two germline ends. This CDR3 has 11 amino acids. The CDR3 loop reads CASSLKDTQYF. DNA of the CDR3: TGCGCCAGCAGCCTTAAAGATACGCAGTATTTT.

V and J are TRBV7-2 and TRBJ1-1; 11 bases align to TRBD1. J was trimmed by 4 bases and V by 3 bases; bases with no gene match: 7. The length of the CDR3 is 16 residues. The germline gives CDR1 SGHTA, CDR2 FQGNSA. The CDR3 loop reads CASSFDSGTGGTEAFF. CDR3 nucleotide sequence: TGTGCCAGCAGCTTCGATTCCGGGACAGGGGGCACTGAAGCTTTCTTT.

The chain carries TRBV7-9 and TRBJ1-6; the D gene is possibly TRBD1 (5 bases). The CDR3 covers 15 residues. Looked up from germline, CDR1 is SEHNR and CDR2 is FQNEAQ (reference sequence). V was pared by 2 bases and J by 11 bases, with 16 bases between. The CDR3: CASSLPSEGLTPLHF. CDR3 DNA: TGTGCCAGCAGCTTACCCTCGGAGGGGTTGACACCCCTCCACTTT.

This clone occurred a few times. The chain uses TRBV2 and TRBJ2-5; 10 bases are a match to TRBD2. Germline CDR1 reads SNHLY; CDR2 reads FYNNEI. The CDR3 sequence is 13 residues long. V shed 6 bases and J 5 bases; nucleotides not matched to a gene: 3. The CDR3 nucleotides are TGTGCCAGCAGAAGGACTAGCGGCGAGACCCAGTACTTC. Its translation: CASRRTSGETQYF.

The V and J genes are TRBV27 and TRBJ2-5; D perhaps matches TRBD2 (7 bases). V lost 1 base and J 4 bases, leaving 13 bases between the germline ends. CDR3 size: 15 residues. From germline, CDR1 is MNHEY and CDR2 SMNVEV (reference sequence). The CDR3: CASSLWGGAGETQYF. Written as DNA, the CDR3 is TGTGCCAGCAGTTTATGGGGGGGGGCCGGAGAGACCCAGTACTTC.

The rearrangement joins TRBV5-1 to TRBJ2-7; 8 bases agree with TRBD1. CDR1 is SGHRS, CDR2 YFSETQ, per germline. This CDR3 comprises 14 residues. V was clipped by 0 bases and J by 4 bases; unmatched bases: 3. CDR3 coding DNA: TGCGCCAGCAGCTTGGCCGACAGGGGATACGAGCAGTACTTC. Amino acid sequence: CASSLADRGYEQYF.

The chain joins TRBV4-1 to TRBJ1-3, with D maybe TRBD1 (6 bases). V dropped 0 bases and J dropped 0 bases, with 18 bases sitting between them. The CDR3 sequence is 19 residues long. The germline gives CDR1 MGHRA, CDR2 YSYEKL. The CDR3 region has the DNA TGCGCCAGCAGCCAAGATCTGCAGGGGCTGGGAAGCTCTGGAAACACCATATATTTT. Protein: CASSQDLQGLGSSGNTIYF.

This clone was found a few times. The chain recombines TRBV7-2 with TRBJ2-5, with TRBD2 identical over 13 bases. This CDR3 contains 19 residues. Germline CDR1 is SGHTA and CDR2 is FQGNSA. The trim removed 1 base at V and 4 bases at J, leaving 12 bases unmatched. The CDR3 sequence: CASSLGLAGGGTPRETQYF. DNA for the CDR3: TGTGCCAGCAGCTTAGGACTAGCGGGGGGAGGTACCCCTAGAGAGACCCAGTACTTC.

The chain joins TRBV7-8 to TRBJ2-7, with D perhaps matching TRBD2 (5 bases). V was trimmed by 0 bases and J by 0 bases, leaving 6 bases between them. Germline CDR1 SGHVS, CDR2 FQNEAQ. CDR3 size: 14 residues. CDR3 bases: TGTGCCAGCAGCTTAGCGGGGAGCTCCTACGAGCAGTACTTC. As protein: CASSLAGSSYEQYF.

This chain uses TRBV7-2 with TRBJ2-5; D unresolved. Looked up from germline, CDR1 is SGHTA and CDR2 is FQGNSA. V was shortened by 4 bases and J by 4 bases, with 10 bases between the two germline ends. The CDR3 extends over 13 amino acids. As DNA, the CDR3 is TGTGCCAGCAGCTCGGGTAGGAGAGAGACCCAGTACTTC. Encoded protein: CASSSGRRETQYF.

The rearrangement joins TRBV7-2 to TRBJ2-1, with TRBD2 as a possible D gene (6 bases). The CDR3 length is 14 residues. The germline gives CDR1 SGHTA, CDR2 FQGNSA. The V end was cut by 4 bases, the J end by 7 bases, with 14 bases between. The DNA of the CDR3 is TGTGCCAGCAGCTACTCCCGCAGCGGGAATGAGCAGTTCTTC. Protein product: CASSYSRSGNEQFF.

A few counts support this clone. CDR3 loop: CASSVEAHTDTQYF. The CDR3 DNA sequence: TGTGCCAGCAGCGTAGAAGCCCACACAGATACGCAGTATTTT. The V call is TRBV9, the J call TRBJ2-3, with D hard to call. The germline V gene encodes CDR1 SGDLS and CDR2 YYNGEE. V was shortened by 0 bases and J by 2 bases, with 7 bases between the two germline ends. The CDR3 spans 14 residues.

Only a few counts were recorded for this clone. This CDR3 is also generated by other DNA sequences in the sample. V usage is TRBV5-1 and J usage is TRBJ2-2; 7 bases agree with TRBD1. The CDR3 totals 14 residues. CDR1 SGHRS and CDR2 YFSETQ come from the germline V gene. J lost 4 bases, V lost 4 bases, and 4 bases had no gene match. The CDR3 region has the DNA TGCGCCAGCAGCCGGGACAGACCCACCGGGGAGCTGTTTTTT. It specifies CASSRDRPTGELFF.

The chain employs TRBV28 and TRBJ2-7; D possibly corresponds to TRBD1 (6 bases). There are 13 residues in the CDR3. Germline assignment: CDR1 MDHEN and CDR2 SYDVKM. V was pared by 6 bases and J by 6 bases, with 15 bases between. The CDR3 region is CASRQTGLGEQYF. The DNA for the CDR3 is TGTGCCAGCAGACAAACAGGGTTGGGCGAGCAGTACTTC.

In this sample, this clone turned up once. At the DNA level, this CDR3 is encoded by other sequences in the same sample as well. The chain couples TRBV5-1 to TRBJ1-6; no reliable D call. The CDR3 runs to 14 residues. Germline CDR1 is SGHRS and CDR2 is YFSETQ. Trimming shortened V by 0 bases and J by 3 bases, and 4 bases separated the two germline ends. The CDR3 DNA sequence: TGCGCCAGCAGCTTGGACAGCTATAATTCACCCCTCCACTTT. Translating it yields CASSLDSYNSPLHF. Combining the CDR3 with reference TRBV5-1 and TRBJ1-6 gives the whole variable domain KAGVTQTPRYLIKTRGQQVTLSCSPISGHRSVSWYQQTPGQGLQFLFEYFSETQRNKGNFPGRFSGRQFSNSRSEMNVSTLELGDSALYLCASSLDSYNSPLHFGNGTRLTVT.

The chain couples TRBV15 to TRBJ2-7; weak D call: TRBD1 (6 bases). V lost 0 bases to trimming and J lost 0 bases, with 12 bases between them. CDR1 is LNHNV and CDR2 is YYDKDF in the germline V gene (reference sequence). The CDR3 is made up of 16 amino acids. CDR3 sequence (DNA): TGTGCCACCAGCAGAGATTATCTGGACAGCTCCTACGAGCAGTACTTC. Protein: CATSRDYLDSSYEQYF.

The chain employs TRBV29-1 and TRBJ2-3; 10 bases are shared with TRBD2. With V trimmed by 2 bases and J by 0 bases, 2 bases remained unmatched. The CDR3 is made up of 15 amino acids. Germline loops: CDR1 SQVTM, CDR2 ANQGSEA. CDR3 region: CSVEIAGGSTDTQYF. Written as DNA, the CDR3 is TGCAGCGTTGAAATAGCGGGGGGAAGCACAGATACGCAGTATTTT.

The chain uses TRBV28 and TRBJ2-5, with D possibly being TRBD2 (5 bases). CDR1 and CDR2 from the germline V gene are MDHEN and SYDVKM. This CDR3 spans 16 amino acids. V lost 3 bases to trimming and J lost 5 bases, with 19 bases between them. In DNA, the CDR3 is TGTGCCAGCAGTTTTAGTCCCCGGGAAGGGAAGGAGACCCAGTACTTC. This codes for CASSFSPREGKETQYF.

A few counts support this clone. Other DNA sequences in this sample translate to the same CDR3. The rearrangement joins TRBV10-3 to TRBJ2-3, with 11 bases that match TRBD2. This CDR3 has 16 residues. Germline V lookup: CDR1 ENHRY, CDR2 SYGVKD. With 4 bases clipped from V and 6 bases from J, the junction kept 9 bases outside the gene matches. In DNA, the CDR3 is TGTGCCATCAGTGGGCTAGCGGGGGGCCCCGGGGATACGCAGTATTTT. Translated: CAISGLAGGPGDTQYF.

This clone was counted a few times. The V call is TRBV9, the J call TRBJ1-1, with no clear D. The CDR3 covers 15 residues. V gave up 4 bases and J gave up 5 bases, with 18 bases separating them. CDR1 SGDLS and CDR2 YYNGEE come from the germline V gene. In nucleotides, the CDR3 is TGTGCCAGCAGCCCCATCGTGCAGGCGGGGACTGAAGCTTTCTTT. Translating it yields CASSPIVQAGTEAFF.

The V call is TRBV28, the J call TRBJ2-7, with D perhaps matching TRBD2 (6 bases). The CDR3 consists of 16 residues. The ends were cut back, 5 bases at V and 2 bases at J, with 19 bases in the middle. Germline CDR1 is MDHEN and CDR2 is SYDVKM. CDR3 nucleotide sequence: TGTGCCAGCAGTCCCTCACTACAATGGAGGGCCTACGAGCAGTACTTC. Translated: CASSPSLQWRAYEQYF.

V usage is TRBV7-9 and J usage is TRBJ2-7, with 8 bases fitting TRBD1. Germline assignment: CDR1 SEHNR and CDR2 FQNEAQ (reference sequence). The length of the CDR3 is 17 residues. The V gene end was trimmed by 5 bases and the J gene end by 6 bases; junction bases not matched to a gene: 18. This chain's CDR3 is CASSPPSQGVRTGEQYF. The CDR3 DNA reads TGTGCCAGCAGCCCCCCTTCACAGGGGGTAAGAACGGGCGAGCAGTACTTC.